The rows below give T cell receptor beta chains drawn from one sample of a study of shared clonotypes between healthy human individuals. TCRdb's copy holds only in-frame clones and misses some; the assay was immunoSEQ multiplex PCR. Of fewer than 1.4 million clones detected, around 78% appear once; the ten largest clones hold 0.6% to 0.7%. Sequencing was carried out using memory CD4+ T cells from PBMCs. The source of these receptors is a man aged 18 to 29 in good health. Some clones in this sample may be carry-over from other donors' samples. The CDR3 runs from the conserved cysteine through the conserved F or W. The order of the fields is J gene, V gene, CDR3 length, clone size, D gene, CDR3 protein, CDR3 DNA. D genes are given only for firm matches. For some rows the clone size is stated as once, few or many, or as a class when expanded; others skip it.

J: TRBJ2-1
V: TRBV19
length: 14
size: .
D: TRBD1
CDR3: CAKLVGQGPHEQFF
DNA: TGTGCCAAACTGGTGGGACAGGGGCCCCATGAGCAGTTCTTC

J: TRBJ1-1
V: TRBV7-8
length: 14
size: .
D: .
CDR3: CASSFAEWNTEAFF
DNA: TGTGCCAGCAGCTTTGCAGAGTGGAACACTGAAGCTTTCTTT

J: TRBJ2-2
V: TRBV29-1
length: 12
size: .
D: .
CDR3: CSVDRDSGELFF
DNA: TGCAGCGTTGACAGGGACTCCGGGGAGCTGTTTTTT

J: TRBJ2-7
V: TRBV5-1
length: 15
size: .
D: .
CDR3: CASSKSTVSSYEQYF
DNA: TGCGCCAGCAGCAAGTCGACAGTGAGCTCCTACGAGCAGTACTTC

J: TRBJ2-7
V: TRBV10-3
length: 18
size: .
D: TRBD2
CDR3: CAISEAGGPGSGDYEQYF
DNA: TGTGCCATCAGTGAGGCGGGAGGGCCTGGCTCTGGGGACTACGAGCAGTACTTC

J: TRBJ2-7
V: TRBV4-1
length: 14
size: .
D: TRBD2
CDR3: CASSAGRGSYEQYF
DNA: TGCGCCAGCAGCGCGGGGAGGGGTTCCTACGAGCAGTACTTC

J: TRBJ2-7
V: TRBV2
length: 14
size: .
D: .
CDR3: CASRGDGHTYEQYF
DNA: TGTGCCAGCAGGGGGGACGGACACACCTACGAGCAGTACTTC

J: TRBJ1-1
V: TRBV9
length: 14
size: few
D: .
CDR3: CASSVTGPNTEAFF
DNA: TGTGCCAGCAGCGTTACCGGACCGAACACTGAAGCTTTCTTT

J: TRBJ2-1
V: TRBV27
length: 13
size: .
D: .
CDR3: CASSFFGAREQFF
DNA: TGTGCCAGCAGTTTCTTTGGGGCTCGTGAGCAGTTCTTC

J: TRBJ1-2
V: TRBV18
length: 20
size: .
D: TRBD1
CDR3: CASSPRIRAGQGTSNYGYTF
DNA: TGTGCCAGCTCACCTCGCATCAGGGCTGGACAGGGAACTTCTAACTATGGCTACACCTTC

J: TRBJ1-1
V: TRBV28
length: 13
size: .
D: .
CDR3: CASTAGFTTEAFF
DNA: TGTGCCAGCACCGCAGGGTTTACCACTGAAGCTTTCTTT

J: TRBJ1-1
V: TRBV2
length: 13
size: few
D: .
CDR3: CASSVWGQEGAFF
DNA: TGTGCCAGCTCGGTATGGGGGCAGGAAGGAGCTTTCTTT

J: TRBJ2-5
V: TRBV30
length: 15
size: .
D: TRBD1
CDR3: CAWTRDRGGQETQYF
DNA: TGTGCCTGGACCAGGGACAGGGGGGGCCAAGAGACCCAGTACTTC

J: TRBJ1-2
V: TRBV10-3
length: 15
size: .
D: .
CDR3: CAISVVGGLDYGYTF
DNA: TGTGCCATCAGTGTTGTGGGGGGCCTCGACTATGGCTACACCTTC

J: TRBJ2-2
V: TRBV7-3
length: 12
size: .
D: .
CDR3: CASSFYTGELFF
DNA: TGTGCCAGCAGCTTTTACACCGGGGAGCTGTTTTTT

J: TRBJ1-1
V: TRBV5-1
length: 15
size: .
D: .
CDR3: CASSLIAVGNTEAFF
DNA: TGCGCCAGCAGCTTGATTGCGGTAGGGAACACTGAAGCTTTCTTT

J: TRBJ2-3
V: TRBV10-3
length: 14
size: .
D: .
CDR3: CAISESGSTDTQYF
DNA: TGTGCCATCAGTGAGTCAGGCAGCACAGATACGCAGTATTTT

J: TRBJ1-2
V: TRBV28
length: 15
size: .
D: .
CDR3: CASSTRADRPYGYTF
DNA: TGTGCCAGCAGTACCCGGGCCGACAGGCCCTATGGCTACACCTTC

J: TRBJ2-3
V: TRBV7-2
length: 16
size: .
D: .
CDR3: CASSLVGGAYTDTQYF
DNA: TGTGCCAGCAGCTTAGTGGGCGGGGCCTACACAGATACGCAGTATTTT

J: TRBJ2-3
V: TRBV28
length: 13
size: .
D: .
CDR3: CASRDSYTDTQYF
DNA: TGTGCCAGCAGGGACAGTTACACAGATACGCAGTATTTT

J: TRBJ2-7
V: TRBV2
length: 14
size: .
D: TRBD2
CDR3: CASNLAGSTYEQYF
DNA: TGTGCCAGCAATCTAGCGGGAAGTACCTACGAGCAGTACTTC

J: TRBJ1-5
V: TRBV7-9
length: 12
size: .
D: .
CDR3: CASSVINQPQHF
DNA: TGTGCCAGCAGCGTAATCAATCAGCCCCAGCATTTT

J: TRBJ2-7
V: TRBV5-6
length: 15
size: .
D: TRBD2
CDR3: CASSRRASGIYEQYF
DNA: TGTGCCAGCAGCCGAAGGGCTAGCGGGATCTACGAGCAGTACTTC

J: TRBJ1-5
V: TRBV6-5
length: 14
size: .
D: .
CDR3: CASRRDYSNQPQHF
DNA: TGTGCCAGCAGGCGAGATTATAGCAATCAGCCCCAGCATTTT

J: TRBJ2-5
V: TRBV6-5
length: 13
size: .
D: .
CDR3: CASSYPGQETQYF
DNA: TGTGCCAGCAGTTACCCAGGGCAAGAGACCCAGTACTTC

J: TRBJ2-7
V: TRBV19
length: 14
size: once
D: .
CDR3: CASNTGTGPYEQYF
DNA: TGTGCCAGTAACACCGGGACTGGACCCTACGAGCAGTACTTC

J: TRBJ1-4
V: TRBV30
length: 16
size: .
D: .
CDR3: CAWSVGGARGREKLFF
DNA: TGTGCCTGGAGTGTAGGAGGGGCCAGGGGAAGAGAGAAACTGTTTTTT

J: TRBJ1-2
V: TRBV7-8
length: 12
size: .
D: TRBD1
CDR3: CASSWDSYGYTF
DNA: TGTGCCAGCAGCTGGGACAGCTATGGCTACACCTTC

J: TRBJ2-7
V: TRBV14
length: 12
size: .
D: .
CDR3: CASSQVFYEQYF
DNA: TGTGCCAGCAGCCAAGTTTTCTACGAGCAGTACTTC

J: TRBJ1-1
V: TRBV19
length: 14
size: .
D: TRBD1
CDR3: CASTHRDRDTEAFF
DNA: TGTGCCAGTACTCACCGGGACAGGGACACTGAAGCTTTCTTT

J: TRBJ1-5
V: TRBV19
length: 18
size: .
D: TRBD1
CDR3: CASTFQGGAGVGNQPQHF
DNA: TGTGCCAGCACATTCCAAGGGGGCGCAGGGGTAGGCAATCAGCCCCAGCATTTT

J: TRBJ2-7
V: TRBV7-5
length: 10
size: once
D: .
CDR3: CAGGPYEQYF
DNA: TGTGCAGGGGGGCCCTACGAGCAGTACTTC

J: TRBJ2-7
V: TRBV19
length: 19
size: .
D: TRBD1
CDR3: CASSKFGTGGAKSSYEQYF
DNA: TGTGCCAGTAGTAAGTTCGGGACAGGGGGCGCGAAGAGCTCCTACGAGCAGTACTTC

J: TRBJ1-5
V: TRBV7-8
length: 16
size: .
D: .
CDR3: CASSLARGHSNQPQHF
DNA: TGTGCCAGCAGCTTAGCAAGAGGACATAGCAATCAGCCCCAGCATTTT

J: TRBJ2-5
V: TRBV19
length: 15
size: .
D: TRBD1
CDR3: CASIRTGAAWETQYF
DNA: TGTGCCAGTATCAGGACAGGGGCTGCTTGGGAGACCCAGTACTTC

J: TRBJ1-4
V: TRBV5-8
length: 14
size: .
D: .
CDR3: CASSLAGTGEKLFF
DNA: TGTGCCAGCAGCTTAGCAGGGACTGGAGAAAAACTGTTTTTT

J: TRBJ1-2
V: TRBV11-2
length: 15
size: .
D: TRBD1
CDR3: CASSRTGQGNYGYTF
DNA: TGTGCCAGCAGCCGGACCGGACAGGGTAACTATGGCTACACCTTC

J: TRBJ1-5
V: TRBV28
length: 14
size: .
D: .
CDR3: CASSRGGDNQPQHF
DNA: TGTGCCAGCAGCCGCGGGGGGGACAATCAGCCCCAGCATTTT

J: TRBJ2-7
V: TRBV5-4
length: 13
size: .
D: .
CDR3: CASSLEVGVEQYF
DNA: TGTGCCAGCAGCTTGGAGGTTGGGGTCGAGCAGTACTTC

J: TRBJ1-1
V: TRBV5-6
length: 16
size: .
D: .
CDR3: CASSLLSRDSMTEAFF
DNA: TGTGCCAGCAGCTTGTTGAGTAGGGATTCTATGACTGAAGCTTTCTTT

J: TRBJ1-1
V: TRBV9
length: 13
size: .
D: TRBD1
CDR3: CASGQGVNTEAFF
DNA: TGTGCCAGTGGACAGGGTGTTAACACTGAAGCTTTCTTT

J: TRBJ2-1
V: TRBV7-6
length: 15
size: once
D: TRBD1
CDR3: CASSWTRDRYNEQFF
DNA: TGTGCCAGCAGCTGGACCCGGGACAGGTACAATGAGCAGTTCTTC

J: TRBJ2-7
V: TRBV28
length: 14
size: .
D: .
CDR3: CASSRLGQHYEQYF
DNA: TGTGCCAGCAGCCGACTCGGACAGCACTACGAGCAGTACTTC

J: TRBJ2-7
V: TRBV30
length: 13
size: few
D: .
CDR3: CAWSGTTFYEQYF
DNA: TGTGCCTGGAGTGGGACAACGTTCTACGAGCAGTACTTC

J: TRBJ1-4
V: TRBV14
length: 16
size: .
D: .
CDR3: CASSQKIRGAREKLFF
DNA: TGTGCCAGCAGCCAAAAGATTAGAGGGGCGAGGGAAAAACTGTTTTTT

J: TRBJ1-5
V: TRBV2
length: 14
size: few
D: TRBD1
CDR3: CATRGQGRNQPQHF
DNA: TGTGCCACCCGGGGACAGGGTAGGAATCAGCCCCAGCATTTT

J: TRBJ1-1
V: TRBV7-2
length: 15
size: once
D: TRBD1
CDR3: CASSPAGTGNTEAFF
DNA: TGTGCCAGCAGCCCCGCCGGGACAGGGAACACTGAAGCTTTCTTT

J: TRBJ1-3
V: TRBV30
length: 12
size: .
D: .
CDR3: CAYTTTGSAIYF
DNA: TGTGCCTATACCACAACGGGGAGCGCCATATATTTT

J: TRBJ2-5
V: TRBV6-1
length: 15
size: many
D: TRBD2
CDR3: CASRITREGWETQYF
DNA: TGTGCCAGCAGGATCACAAGGGAGGGGTGGGAGACCCAGTACTTC

J: TRBJ2-1
V: TRBV28
length: 13
size: .
D: .
CDR3: CASKSPFSGEQFF
DNA: TGTGCCAGCAAGTCTCCGTTCTCCGGTGAGCAGTTCTTC